What follows describes a single TCR beta chain. This sample is part of a study of shared clonotypes between healthy human individuals. Per germline, CDR1 SEHNR and CDR2 FQNEAQ (reference sequence). The CDR3 has 16 amino acids. With V trimmed by 4 bases and J by 6 bases, 12 bases remained unmatched. Clones were read by immunoSEQ multiplex PCR, and TCRdb kept only the in-frame ones, dropping some. The table has over 2 million clones, 85% to 95% seen once. The chain employs TRBV7-9 and TRBJ2-5; 9 bases fit TRBD1. Sequencing was performed on naive CD4+ T cells from PBMCs. Regarding subset: CD45RA+ positively selected. The sequence was obtained from a man younger than 35 in good health. Some clones in this sample may be carry-over from other donors' samples. The CDR3 sequence: CASSSIPGQGAKTQYF. The CDR3 DNA is TGTGCCAGCAGCTCCATTCCGGGACAGGGTGCTAAGACCCAGTACTTC.